This T cell receptor beta chain originates from a study of blood T cell repertoires in COVID-19. About the study: The samples span acute and convalescent COVID-19 from the United States, Italy and Spain. T cells, B-cell-depleted T cells, or PBMCs provided the cDNA or gDNA that served as material.

Per the study methods: Estimation of nucleated cell counts was performed using reference gene primer amplification. Assay: immunoSEQ multiplex PCR; the TCRdb copy retains only in-frame clones and omits some. V and J calls and clone size are copied from that table; D and trimming were computed from the DNA. The data contain approximately 90,000 clones, around four fifths of them singletons. The CDR3 extends over 14 amino acids. The V gene end was trimmed by 10 bases and the J gene end by 7 bases; junction bases not matched to a gene: 9. Germline values: CDR1 MDHEN, CDR2 SYDVKM. The source is a woman older than 75 with active or convalescent COVID-19. The sequencing input was peripheral blood. V is TRBV28 and J is TRBJ1-6, with 8 bases identical to TRBD1. This chain's CDR3 is CATRLDRVNSPLHF. As DNA, the CDR3 is TGTGCCACCAGACTGGACAGGGTGAATTCACCCCTCCACTTT.